Each of the 21 T cell receptor beta chains below was sequenced from the same sample in a study of T-cell memory formation after mild COVID-19. A single record per CDR3 protein comes from TCRdb applying MiXCR to the 5' RACE reads. Found here are about 620,000 distinct CDR3 sequences, more than 15% of them singletons; the top ten hold 12%. Specimen: PBMCs or a T cell subset sorted from them (not recorded which). The receptors stem from an adult woman who had mild COVID-19 (a few samples of this study predate the infection). Cell type and time point are not known.

About this clonotype: The germline gene is not matched at one end of the junction; a read error may be the cause. This chain uses TRBV5-4 with TRBJ2-5, with a tentative D call TRBD2 (5 bases). The germline V gene has CDR1 SGHNT and CDR2 YYREEE (reference sequence). The CDR3 contains 15 residues. For the CDR3, the DNA is TGTGCCAGCAGCTCGACCCCCCTGCGGGCGGAGACCAAGTACTTC. Encoded protein: CASSSTPLRAETKYF.

This clonotype was observed a few times. This chain uses TRBV5-1 with TRBJ2-7, with TRBD1 matching 10 bases. V shed 4 bases and J 3 bases; nucleotides not matched to a gene: 7. The length of the CDR3 is 15 residues. CDR1 SGHRS and CDR2 YFSETQ come from the germline V gene. CDR3 protein: CASSTGQGSGYEQYF. CDR3 in DNA: TGCGCCAGCAGCACGGGACAGGGGTCAGGCTACGAGCAGTACTTC.

This clonotype came up a few times. The chain carries TRBV12-3 or TRBV12-4 and TRBJ2-3; D uncertain. This CDR3 is built from 13 residues. V lost 3 bases and J 2 bases, leaving 6 bases between the germline ends. The CDR3 coding sequence is TGTGCCAGCAGTTTCCAATCCACAGATACGCAGTATTTT. Its translation: CASSFQSTDTQYF.

The CDR3 nucleotides read TGTGCCACCAGCAGTGAACAGGGGGCCGGCTGGGATGAAAAACTGTTTTTT. Protein sequence: CATSSEQGAGWDEKLFF. This chain links TRBV15 with TRBJ1-4; the match to TRBD1 covers 9 bases. CDR1 is LNHNV and CDR2 is YYDKDF in the germline V gene (reference sequence). V shed 3 bases, J shed 6 bases, and the junction held 11 bases outside the gene matches. This CDR3 region has 17 residues. Full variable domain (outside the CDR3, taken from reference TRBV15 and TRBJ1-4): DAMVIQNPRYQVTQFGKPVTLSCSQTLNHNVMYWYQQKSSQAPKLLFHYYDKDFNNEADTPDNFQSRRPNTSFCFLDIRSPGLGDTAMYLCATSSEQGAGWDEKLFFGSGTQLSVL.

The rearrangement joins TRBV10-3 to TRBJ2-3; D could derive from TRBD1 or TRBD2 (5 bases each). Germline-derived CDR1 and CDR2 are ENHRY and SYGVKD. This CDR3 has 15 residues. With 3 bases removed from V and 3 bases from J, the gap between germline ends came to 13 bases. The CDR3 bases are TGTGCCATCAGTGACTCCCCCAGGGAGACAGATACGCAGTATTTT. It specifies CAISDSPRETDTQYF.

This clonotype showed up just a few times. The CDR3 is CASSFDGGTSGEPEQFF. CDR3 DNA: TGTGCCAGCAGTTTTGACGGCGGGACTAGCGGAGAACCTGAGCAGTTCTTC. The rearrangement uses TRBV28 and TRBJ2-1; 11 nucleotides align to TRBD2. Trimming at V came to 3 bases and at J to 9 bases, leaving 13 bases not matched to a gene. CDR1 and CDR2 (germline): MDHEN, SYDVKM. The CDR3 runs to 17 residues.

This chain joins TRBV11-3 and TRBJ1-2; D is possibly TRBD1 (5 bases). From germline, CDR1 is SGHNT and CDR2 YENEEA. The CDR3 has 17 residues. The V end was cut by 0 bases, the J end by 5 bases, with 19 bases between. CDR3 loop: CASSLESRVHQGYGYTF. The CDR3 DNA is TGTGCCAGCAGCTTAGAGTCTCGCGTTCATCAGGGATATGGCTACACCTTC.

This clonotype was detected a few times. The J gene is TRBJ1-6, the V gene TRBV6-5; D gene uncertain. The CDR3 contains 16 residues. Trimming shortened V by 7 bases and J by 10 bases, and 23 bases separated the two germline ends. Germline V gene sequence: CDR1 MNHEY, CDR2 SVGAGI. CDR3 region: CASTPVPGGGWSPLHF. The CDR3, as DNA: TGTGCCAGCACCCCTGTTCCGGGAGGAGGTTGGTCACCCCTCCACTTT.

The V call is TRBV29-1, the J call TRBJ2-7; 11 nucleotides agree with TRBD2. Germline V gene sequence: CDR1 SQVTM, CDR2 ANQGSEA. CDR3 length equals 17 residues. The ends lost 3 bases at V and 4 bases at J; junction bases unmatched: 14. The CDR3: CSVEIRALAGEPYEQYF. The CDR3 DNA follows: TGCAGCGTTGAGATCAGAGCACTAGCGGGAGAGCCTTACGAGCAGTACTTC.

J is TRBJ1-6 and V is TRBV20-1; D is possibly TRBD1 (5 bases). The CDR3 is made up of 15 amino acids. Germline V CDR1 and CDR2: DFQATT, SNEGSKA (reference sequence). Trimming left V 2 bases short and J 8 bases short, with 16 bases between. The CDR3 sequence is CSARRGARGDSPLHF. Written as DNA, the CDR3 is TGCAGTGCTAGAAGGGGAGCTAGGGGAGATTCACCCCTCCACTTT.

The rearrangement uses TRBV4-1 and TRBJ2-5, with a weak D call TRBD2 (5 bases). CDR1 MGHRA and CDR2 YSYEKL come from the germline V gene. The CDR3 covers 18 residues. Trimming pared 0 bases from V and 2 bases from J, leaving 19 bases between. CDR3 DNA sequence: TGCGCCAGCAGCCAAGAGTTGTGGCGGGCCAACGGACAAGAGACCCAGTACTTC. It translates to CASSQELWRANGQETQYF.

The rearrangement joins TRBV9 to TRBJ1-1; TRBD1 matches at 7 bases. V shed 4 bases, J shed 3 bases, and the junction held 6 bases outside the gene matches. The CDR3 spans 14 residues. Germline V gene lookup returns CDR1 SGDLS and CDR2 YYNGEE. Written as DNA, the CDR3 is TGTGCCAGCAGCAAAGACAGGGTTGACACTGAAGCTTTCTTT. It yields the protein CASSKDRVDTEAFF.

This chain links TRBV11-1 with TRBJ2-3; unclear D gene. The CDR3 has 13 amino acids. Germline CDR1 is SGHAT and CDR2 is FQDESV (reference sequence). V was pared by 6 bases and J by 1 base, with 8 bases between. The CDR3 loop is CASRRTGTDTQYF. CDR3 coding DNA: TGTGCCAGCAGGAGAACAGGCACAGATACGCAGTATTTT. The full variable domain, rest sourced from reference TRBV11-1 and TRBJ2-3, is EAEVAQSPRYKITEKSQAVAFWCDPISGHATLYWYRQILGQGPELLVQFQDESVVDDSQLPKDRFSAERLKGVDSTLKIQPAELGDSAMYLCASRRTGTDTQYFGPGTRLTVL.

This clonotype was picked up many times. The rearrangement joins TRBV7-8 to TRBJ2-2; D gene unclear. Looked up from germline, CDR1 is SGHVS and CDR2 is FQNEAQ. The CDR3 is 19 amino acids. Trimming stripped 1 base from V and 5 bases from J, with 23 bases between. In DNA form, the CDR3 reads TGTGCCAGCAGCTTAGAGTATGGGCAGATAAAGACCCTGACCGGGGAGCTGTTTTTT. Its protein is CASSLEYGQIKTLTGELFF.

The V call is TRBV7-3, the J call TRBJ1-5, with a tentative D call TRBD1 (5 bases). This CDR3 region has 16 residues. Trimming pared 9 bases from V and 4 bases from J, leaving 22 bases between. Germline-derived CDR1 and CDR2 are SGHTA and FQGTGA. The CDR3 DNA sequence: TGTGCCAGACCCCCGGGCCAGGGCTTCCTTAATCAGCCCCAGCATTTT. Residues: CARPPGQGFLNQPQHF.

V usage is TRBV19 and J usage is TRBJ1-1; the match to TRBD1 covers 8 bases. This CDR3 is 13 amino acids long. Germline V gives CDR1 LNHDA, CDR2 SQIVND (reference sequence). V gave up 7 bases and J gave up 7 bases; unmatched junction bases: 8. The CDR3 DNA reads TGTGCCAGTAACCGGCAGGGGGCTGATGAAGCTTTCTTT. Translating it yields CASNRQGADEAFF.

V is TRBV12-3 or TRBV12-4 and J is TRBJ2-5; D uncertain. This CDR3 has 12 amino acids. The germline V and J ends were trimmed by 6 bases and 8 bases, with 13 bases remaining between them. The chain's CDR3 is CASRKSLETQYF. In nucleotides, the CDR3 is TGTGCCAGCAGGAAAAGTCTGGAAACCCAGTACTTC.

The chain joins TRBV12-3 or TRBV12-4 to TRBJ1-2, with TRBD1 matching 8 bases. The CDR3 consists of 14 residues. V gave up 5 bases and J gave up 4 bases; unmatched junction bases: 6. The CDR3 bases are TGTGCCAGCAGTCCCCAGGGGGCCGGCTATGGCTACACCTTC. The encoded protein is CASSPQGAGYGYTF.

J is TRBJ1-1 and V is TRBV29-1, with a weak D call TRBD1 (5 bases). CDR3 length: 13 amino acids. With 7 bases removed from V and 0 bases from J, the gap between germline ends came to 12 bases. CDR1 and CDR2 from the germline V gene are SQVTM and ANQGSEA. CDR3 amino acids: CSATETMNTEAFF. As DNA, the CDR3 is TGCAGCGCGACAGAGACTATGAACACTGAAGCTTTCTTT.

This clonotype occurred a few times. The chain has TRBV29-1 and TRBJ2-1; D may correspond to TRBD1 or TRBD2 (6 bases each). The length of the CDR3 is 13 residues. Germline V gene lookup returns CDR1 SQVTM and CDR2 ANQGSEA. V lost 4 bases and J lost 8, with 15 bases in between. The CDR3: CSVVRHREDEQFF. Here the CDR3 DNA reads TGCAGCGTTGTGCGACACAGGGAGGATGAGCAGTTCTTC.

This clonotype was seen only a few times. V gene TRBV21-1 combines with J gene TRBJ2-7; the table's TRBD1 call for D was not verified on the DNA. TRBV21-1 has pseudogene status. The CDR3 is made up of 16 amino acids. CDR3 sequence reads: CASSSRDSEGGYEQYF. In DNA form, the CDR3 reads TGTGCCAGCAGCAGTCGAGACTCTGAGGGGGGATACGAGCAGTACTTC.